This TCR beta chain originates from a study of shared clonotypes between healthy human individuals. For the study at large: Three plates were used per donor for CD4 naive, three for CD4 memory, two for CD8 naive and one for CD8 memory.

Study findings and constraints: The study drew on few donors, limiting represented genetic and exposure-history diversity.

V gave up 5 bases and J gave up 3 bases; unmatched junction bases: 8. The germline gives CDR1 LGHNA, CDR2 YNFKEQ. This CDR3 has 15 amino acids. As for this clone: Its specificity is not known.

The data were produced by immunoSEQ multiplex PCR, yet TCRdb's version contains in-frame clones alone and is incomplete. The repertoire holds 110,000 or so clones, with roughly two thirds as singletons. This clonotype was obtained from a woman aged 25 to 39 in good health. V and J are TRBV4-2 and TRBJ2-7; 9 bases match TRBD2. The sample was memory CD8+ T cells sorted from blood. The sample's subset: CD45RO+ cells pooled with CCR7-negative TemRA cells. The CDR3 loop reads CASSSRDSGSYEQYF. CDR3 nucleotides: TGTGCCAGCAGCTCCAGAGATAGCGGGAGCTACGAGCAGTACTTC.